This TCR beta chain came from a study of blood T cell repertoires in COVID-19. Background on the study: Some COVID-19 samples were acute and others convalescent; all came from the United States, Italy and Spain.

CDR3 size: 16 residues. Germline V gene lookup returns CDR1 MGHRA and CDR2 YSYEKL. V was cut by 2 bases and J by 5 bases, with 16 bases left in between. In the original workflow: Reference gene primer amplification in the assay estimated nucleated cell counts. The assay was immunoSEQ multiplex PCR, and TCRdb's table has in-frame clones only and misses some. V and J calls plus clone size are reproduced from that table; the DNA served to infer D and trimming. The sample yields 300,000 or so clones, nearly 90% seen once. Within 2 weeks of study entry, exposed participants had contacted a PCR-confirmed or clinician-diagnosed COVID-19 case.

Sequencing input: PBMCs or T cells enriched from blood (not recorded which). The clonotype originates from a woman in her forties or fifties who had been exposed to COVID-19. The V and J genes are TRBV4-1 and TRBJ2-1, with D possibly being TRBD2 (5 bases). The CDR3 DNA reads as TGCGCCAGCAGCCAACTTCCCGGGGTTCCAGACAATGAGCAGTTCTTC. Translating it yields CASSQLPGVPDNEQFF.